Listed here are 21 T cell receptor beta chains from one sample, sequenced in a study of patients and donors after allogeneic stem cell transplantation. A single record per CDR3 protein comes from TCRdb applying MiXCR to the RT-PCR reads. This sample has about 400,000 distinct CDR3 sequences, with about a sixth found just once. Sequenced material: blood, either unsorted or a sorted T cell fraction (not recorded which). Source of these receptors: a human donor who was either an allogeneic HSCT recipient or a stem cell or donor lymphocyte infusion donor (not recorded which). It is not recorded whose cells these are; they may come from a transplant donor.

This clonotype has a handful of counts. V and J are TRBV2 and TRBJ2-3, with D possibly TRBD1 on 5 matching bases. Germline values: CDR1 SNHLY, CDR2 FYNNEI. The CDR3 runs 15 residues. V lost 8 bases and J lost 10, with 25 bases in between. CDR3 residues: CASQEGKGANTAQYF. The CDR3 bases are TGTGCCAGCCAGGAAGGCAAAGGGGCTAATACTGCGCAGTATTTT. The variable domain in full, with the rest retrieved from reference TRBV2 and TRBJ2-3, is EPEVTQTPSHQVTQMGQEVILRCVPISNHLYFYWYRQILGQKVEFLVSFYNNEISEKSEIFDDQFSVERPDGSNFTLKIRSTKLEDSAMYFCASQEGKGANTAQYFGPGTRLTVL.

The rearrangement links TRBV11-2 to TRBJ2-2; D perhaps matches TRBD1 (6 bases). The CDR3 sequence is 16 residues long. CDR1 and CDR2 from the germline V gene are SGHAT and FQNNGV. V was clipped by 5 bases and J by 2 bases, with 15 bases between them. The CDR3 reads CASSHAPGQNTGELFF. CDR3 nucleotides: TGTGCCAGCAGCCATGCACCGGGACAAAACACCGGGGAGCTGTTTTTT. Based on the CDR3 plus reference TRBV11-2 and TRBJ2-2, the full variable domain is EAGVAQSPRYKIIEKRQSVAFWCNPISGHATLYWYQQILGQGPKLLIQFQNNGVVDDSQLPKDRFSAERLKGVDSTLKIQPAKLEDSAVYLCASSHAPGQNTGELFFGEGSRLTVL.

The J gene is TRBJ2-5, the V gene TRBV6-5; D not resolved. CDR3 length: 14 residues. V was shortened by 3 bases and J by 4 bases, with 12 bases between the two germline ends. The germline gives CDR1 MNHEY, CDR2 SVGAGI. The CDR3 DNA reads TGTGCCAGCAGTTATTTCGGGTCCGGAGAGACCCAGTACTTC. It encodes CASSYFGSGETQYF.

The table lists this clonotype with a few counts. The chain employs TRBV20-1 and TRBJ2-7; D is tentatively TRBD1 or TRBD2 (6 bases each). With 0 bases removed from V and 4 bases from J, the gap between germline ends came to 16 bases. From germline, CDR1 is DFQATT and CDR2 SNEGSKA (reference sequence). The CDR3 is 15 residues long. CDR3 coding DNA: TGCAGTGCTAGAGAGTTAGAGGGGGGCCGGTACGAGCAGTACTTC. Residues: CSARELEGGRYEQYF.

This clonotype was observed a handful of times. This chain connects TRBV4-1 to TRBJ2-7, with D unclear. V lost 6 bases and J lost 2, with 11 bases in between. CDR3 length: 13 amino acids. From germline, CDR1 is MGHRA and CDR2 YSYEKL. CDR3 residues: CASSGTKTYEQYF. The CDR3 DNA reads as TGCGCCAGCAGTGGCACGAAAACCTACGAGCAGTACTTC.

In this sample, this clonotype turned up many times. The chain carries TRBV13 and TRBJ2-3, with TRBD2 matching over 10 bases. This CDR3 has 17 residues. Trimming removed 4 bases from V and 3 bases from J; junction bases left unmatched: 10. The germline V gene has CDR1 PRHDT and CDR2 FYEKMQ (reference sequence). The CDR3: CASSSSWSGGATDTQYF. The CDR3 DNA is TGTGCCAGCAGCTCTTCCTGGAGCGGGGGGGCGACAGATACGCAGTATTTT.

J is TRBJ2-1 and V is TRBV20-1; TRBD2 matches 15 bases. V dropped 5 bases and J dropped 10; count of bases not matched to a gene: 12. CDR1 is DFQATT and CDR2 is SNEGSKA in the germline V gene (reference sequence). CDR3 length equals 16 residues. The CDR3: CSARRFGTSGGREQFF. In DNA, the CDR3 is TGCAGTGCTCGAAGGTTCGGGACTAGCGGGGGGAGGGAGCAGTTCTTC.

The V gene is TRBV18, the J gene TRBJ2-2, with D unclear. Trimming shortened V by 2 bases and J by 6 bases, and 7 bases separated the two germline ends. The CDR3 extends over 13 amino acids. Looked up from germline, CDR1 is KGHSH and CDR2 is LQKENI. In nucleotides, the CDR3 is TGTGCCAGCTCACCATCGGGTGCCGGGGAGCTGTTTTTT. It translates to CASSPSGAGELFF.

The CDR3 loop reads CSVENGLYYGYTF. CDR3 coding DNA: TGCAGCGTTGAAAATGGACTTTACTATGGCTACACCTTC. The V and J genes are TRBV29-1 and TRBJ1-2; D is unclear. Germline CDR1 SQVTM, CDR2 ANQGSEA. The CDR3 extends over 13 amino acids. V lost 2 bases and J lost 3, with 10 bases in between. Full variable domain (missing parts from reference TRBV29-1 and TRBJ1-2): SAVISQKPSRDICQRGTSLTIQCQVDSQVTMMFWYRQQPGQSLTLIATANQGSEATYESGFVIDKFPISRPNLTFSTLTVSNMSPEDSSIYLCSVENGLYYGYTFGSGTRLTVV.

The sample holds a few counts of this clonotype. The chain carries TRBV5-6 and TRBJ2-1, with D perhaps being TRBD1 or TRBD2 (5 bases each). CDR1 and CDR2 (germline): SGHDT, YYEEEE. The ends were cut back, 4 bases at V and 4 bases at J, with 12 bases in the middle. The CDR3 covers 14 residues. The chain's CDR3 is CASSPGDHYNEQFF. DNA for the CDR3: TGTGCCAGCAGCCCTGGGGACCATTACAATGAGCAGTTCTTC.

This clonotype was counted between two and nine times. V usage is TRBV7-9 and J usage is TRBJ2-1; tentatively, D is TRBD2 (6 bases). The length of the CDR3 is 12 residues. The V end was cut by 6 bases, the J end by 11 bases, with 14 bases between. In germline, CDR1 is SEHNR, CDR2 FQNEAQ (reference sequence). The DNA for the CDR3 is TGTGCCAGCAGGGATGCGGGAAAGAAGCAGTTCTTC. The encoded protein is CASRDAGKKQFF.

This clonotype appeared many times. The chain couples TRBV12-3 or TRBV12-4 to TRBJ1-5, with D uncertain. There are 15 residues in the CDR3. Trimming left V 4 bases short and J 0 bases short, with 10 bases between. The CDR3, as DNA: TGTGCCAGCAGTTACGCCCCTTATAGCAATCAGCCCCAGCATTTT. It translates to CASSYAPYSNQPQHF.

This clonotype came up a few times. V and J are TRBV6-2 or TRBV6-3 and TRBJ1-1, with TRBD1 as a possible D gene (6 bases). CDR3 length: 14 amino acids. V was pared by 2 bases and J by 5 bases, with 12 bases between. In germline, CDR1 is MNHEY, CDR2 SVGEGT. This chain's CDR3 is CASSYGGGRTEAFF. DNA for the CDR3: TGTGCCAGCAGTTACGGAGGGGGAAGAACTGAAGCTTTCTTT.

The rearrangement joins TRBV12-3 or TRBV12-4 to TRBJ2-5; D remains ambiguous. V lost 6 bases, J lost 3 bases, and 14 bases lay in between. The length of the CDR3 is 14 residues. CDR3 sequence reads: CASSLLPTEETQYF. CDR3 nucleotide sequence: TGTGCCAGCAGCCTACTACCGACCGAAGAGACCCAGTACTTC.

This clonotype was seen a few times. The V call is TRBV11-2, the J call TRBJ2-3; 10 nucleotides align to TRBD2. The CDR3 sequence is 17 residues long. V shed 5 bases and J 2 bases; nucleotides not matched to a gene: 10. Per germline, CDR1 SGHAT and CDR2 FQNNGV. CDR3 residues: CASSRGRTSGSTDTQYF. The CDR3 nucleotides are TGTGCCAGCAGCCGTGGGCGGACTAGCGGCTCCACAGATACGCAGTATTTT.

The V gene is TRBV5-1, the J gene TRBJ1-5, with D perhaps TRBD1 (5 bases). The V and J ends lost 2 bases and 7 bases respectively, with 13 bases between them. The CDR3 totals 14 residues. Germline-derived CDR1 and CDR2 are SGHRS and YFSETQ. For the CDR3, the DNA is TGCGCCAGCAGCTTCGGGTCCCCAGGGCAGCCCCAGCATTTT. This sequence encodes CASSFGSPGQPQHF.

This clonotype came up a few times. The gene calls are TRBV24-1 and TRBJ1-2; D gene ambiguous. Trimming shortened V by 0 bases and J by 4 bases, and 2 bases separated the two germline ends. The CDR3 is 12 residues long. Looked up from germline, CDR1 is KGHDR and CDR2 is SFDVKD. The CDR3 nucleotides are TGTGCCACCAGTGATTTGACCTATGGCTACACCTTC. Translation: CATSDLTYGYTF.

This clonotype was recorded only once. This chain links TRBV4-1 with TRBJ2-7; weak D call: TRBD2 (5 bases). Germline CDR1 and CDR2: MGHRA and YSYEKL. Trimming left V 3 bases short and J 3 bases short, with 12 bases between. There are 14 residues in the CDR3. The CDR3, as DNA: TGCGCCAGCAGCCAGCTAGCAACGAACTACGAGCAGTACTTC. This translates into CASSQLATNYEQYF.

The chain couples TRBV19 to TRBJ2-5, with D maybe TRBD1 (6 bases). Trimming removed 1 base at V and 4 bases at J, with 13 bases between. The CDR3 extends over 15 amino acids. The germline gives CDR1 LNHDA, CDR2 SQIVND (reference sequence). The CDR3 is CASSIGDTSGETQYF. In DNA form, the CDR3 reads TGTGCCAGTAGTATAGGGGACACTTCGGGAGAGACCCAGTACTTC.

The chain carries TRBV7-3 and TRBJ2-1, with 7 bases lining up with TRBD2. This CDR3 contains 16 residues. Germline loops: CDR1 SGHTA, CDR2 FQGTGA. V was pared by 1 base and J by 9 bases, with 12 bases of the junction left unmatched. CDR3 DNA: TGTGCCAGCAGCTTAAGAAGTAGGGAGGGCCGATTTGAGCAGTTCTTC. Translation gives CASSLRSREGRFEQFF. The complete variable domain, with remaining parts taken from reference TRBV7-3 and TRBJ2-1, reads GAGVSQTPSNKVTEKGKYVELRCDPISGHTALYWYRQSLGQGPEFLIYFQGTGAADDSGLPNDRFFAVRPEGSVSTLKIQRTERGDSAVYLCASSLRSREGRFEQFFGPGTRLTVL.

This rearrangement joins TRBV2 to TRBJ1-5; TRBD1 matches 9 bases. In germline, CDR1 is SNHLY, CDR2 FYNNEI. CDR3 length equals 14 residues. J gave up 5 bases and V 6 bases, and 5 bases lay outside the gene matches. The CDR3 protein is CASRANRGHQPQHF. The CDR3 DNA reads as TGTGCCAGCAGGGCCAACAGGGGGCATCAGCCCCAGCATTTT.